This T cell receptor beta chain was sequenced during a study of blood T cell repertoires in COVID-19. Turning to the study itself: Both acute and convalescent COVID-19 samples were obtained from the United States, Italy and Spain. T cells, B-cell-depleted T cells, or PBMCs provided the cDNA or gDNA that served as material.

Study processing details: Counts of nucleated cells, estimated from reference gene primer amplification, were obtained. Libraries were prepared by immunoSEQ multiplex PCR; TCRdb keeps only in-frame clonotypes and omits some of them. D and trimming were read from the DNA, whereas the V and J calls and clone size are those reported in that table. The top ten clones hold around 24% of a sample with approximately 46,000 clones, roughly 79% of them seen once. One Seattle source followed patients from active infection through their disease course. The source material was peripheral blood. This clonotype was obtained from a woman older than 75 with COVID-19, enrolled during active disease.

CDR3 residues: CASSVPGQGTEQYF. The CDR3 bases are TGCGCCAGCAGTGTCCCGGGACAGGGGACCGAGCAGTACTTC. The V gene is TRBV10-2, the J gene TRBJ2-7; 10 bases line up with TRBD1. This CDR3 is 14 amino acids long. V gave up 4 bases and J gave up 6 bases; unmatched junction bases: 6. CDR1 is WSHSY and CDR2 is SAAADI in the germline V gene.